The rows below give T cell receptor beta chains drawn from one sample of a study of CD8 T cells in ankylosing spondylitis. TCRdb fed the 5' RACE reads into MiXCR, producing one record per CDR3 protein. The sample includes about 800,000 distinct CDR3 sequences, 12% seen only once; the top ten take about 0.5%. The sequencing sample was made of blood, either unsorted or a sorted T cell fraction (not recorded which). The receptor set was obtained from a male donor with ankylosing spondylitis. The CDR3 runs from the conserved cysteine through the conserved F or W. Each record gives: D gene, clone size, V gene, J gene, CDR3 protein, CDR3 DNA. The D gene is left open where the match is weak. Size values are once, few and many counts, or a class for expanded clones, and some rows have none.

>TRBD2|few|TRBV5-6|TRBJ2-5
CASSLRLAGTETQYF
TGTGCCAGCAGCTTGAGGCTAGCGGGGACGGAGACCCAGTACTTC
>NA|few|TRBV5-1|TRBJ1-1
CASSLIRARNTEAFF
TGCGCCAGCAGCCTGATCAGGGCAAGGAACACTGAAGCTTTCTTT
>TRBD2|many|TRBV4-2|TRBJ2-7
CASSRGLAGEDYEQYF
TGTGCCAGCAGCCGCGGACTAGCGGGAGAAGACTACGAGCAGTACTTC
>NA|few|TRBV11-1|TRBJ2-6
CASEGSQTRGANVLTF
TGTGCCAGCGAAGGGTCCCAAACTAGGGGGGCCAACGTCCTGACTTTC
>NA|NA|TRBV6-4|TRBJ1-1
CASKLREGLNTEAFF
TGTGCCAGTAAACTGAGGGAGGGGTTGAACACTGAAGCTTTCTTT
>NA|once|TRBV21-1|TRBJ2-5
CASSRGVPGQGGEETQYF
TGTGCCAGCAGCAGGGGCGTTCCGGGACAGGGAGGTGAGGAGACCCAGTACTTC
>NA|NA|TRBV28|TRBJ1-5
CASSLGGVRQPQHF
TGTGCCAGCAGTCTTGGGGGGGTGCGGCAGCCCCAGCATTTT
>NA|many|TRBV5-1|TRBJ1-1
CASSPGFNEAFF
TGCGCCAGCAGTCCAGGGTTTAATGAAGCTTTCTTT
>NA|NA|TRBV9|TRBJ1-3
CASSLSGLDTIYF
TGTGCCAGCAGCCTCTCGGGGCTGGACACCATATATTTT
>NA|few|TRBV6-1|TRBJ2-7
CASRAVLGSSYEQYF
TGTGCCAGCAGGGCCGTACTAGGGTCGTCCTACGAGCAGTACTTC
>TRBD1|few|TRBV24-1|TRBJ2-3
CATSEGTDSRTDTQYF
TGTGCCACCAGTGAAGGGACAGACTCTCGCACAGATACGCAGTATTTT
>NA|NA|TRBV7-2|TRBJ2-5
CASSWTPGQETQYF
TGTGCCAGCAGCTGGACGCCCGGCCAAGAGACCCAGTACTTC
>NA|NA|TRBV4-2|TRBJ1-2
CASSQEGGHGYTF
TGTGCCAGCAGCCAAGAGGGGGGCCATGGCTACACCTTC
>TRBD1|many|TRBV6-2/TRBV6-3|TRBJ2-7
CASRGTGTYYEQYF
TGTGCCAGCAGAGGGACAGGGACCTACTACGAGCAGTACTTC
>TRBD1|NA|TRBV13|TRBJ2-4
CASSLGVGGTNIQYF
TGTGCCAGCAGCTTAGGCGTAGGGGGCACAAACATTCAGTACTTC
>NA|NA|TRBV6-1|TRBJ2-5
CASRLLASQETQYF
TGTGCCAGCAGACTTCTAGCGAGCCAAGAGACCCAGTACTTC
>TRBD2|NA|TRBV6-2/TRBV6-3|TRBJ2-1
CASSGGLAAYNEQFF
TGTGCCAGCAGTGGGGGACTAGCGGCCTACAATGAGCAGTTCTTC
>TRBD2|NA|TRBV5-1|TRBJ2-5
CASSVLAGQQETQYF
TGCGCCAGCAGCGTTCTAGCGGGACAGCAAGAGACCCAGTACTTC
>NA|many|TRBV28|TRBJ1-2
CASADGNYGYTF
TGTGCCAGCGCCGATGGAAACTATGGCTACACCTTC
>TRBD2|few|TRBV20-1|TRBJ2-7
CSASQLASGATWEQYF
TGCAGTGCTAGTCAGCTCGCTAGCGGGGCTACCTGGGAGCAGTACTTC
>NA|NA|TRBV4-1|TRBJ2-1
CASSQVGAWGNEQFF
TGCGCCAGCAGCCAAGTGGGGGCTTGGGGCAATGAGCAGTTCTTC
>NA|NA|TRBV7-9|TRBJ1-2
CASSFRDSSYGYTF
TGTGCCAGCAGCTTTCGAGACAGTAGCTATGGCTACACCTTC
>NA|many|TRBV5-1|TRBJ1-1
CASRRGDSGTEAFF
TGCGCCAGCCGACGAGGGGACTCGGGGACTGAAGCTTTCTTT
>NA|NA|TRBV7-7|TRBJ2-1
CASSLGPAASEQFF
TGTGCTAGCAGCTTGGGACCGGCAGCGAGTGAGCAGTTCTTC
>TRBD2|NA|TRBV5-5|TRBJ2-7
CASSGSSGGAYEQYF
TGTGCCAGCAGCGGTTCTAGCGGGGGGGCCTACGAGCAGTACTTC
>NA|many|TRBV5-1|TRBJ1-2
CASSADGDYGYTF
TGCGCCAGCAGCGCCGACGGAGACTATGGCTACACCTTC